This T cell receptor beta chain was observed in a study of response to subunit inactivated influenza vaccine. A remark on this clonotype: Antigen specificity is unknown.

CDR3 length: 14 residues. The J segment lost 5 bases and the V segment lost 5 bases, leaving 6 bases of the junction unmatched. The germline CDR1 and CDR2 sequences are LGHDT and YNNKEL (reference sequence). TCRdb re-analysed the RT-PCR reads in MiXCR, keeping a single row per CDR3 protein. The sample contains roughly 700,000 distinct CDR3 sequences, approximately 13% of which appear only once. Broader study findings: It was the authors' suggestion that each seasonal influenza vaccination recruits few new T cells.

This TCR was recovered from a man aged 45 to 65 who received an inactivated influenza vaccine. Sequencing was performed on PBMCs from blood, taken approximately 15 days before vaccination. The J gene is TRBJ1-1, the V gene TRBV3-1, with 9 bases lining up with TRBD1. CDR3 sequence: CASSYRGPGTEAFF. The CDR3 DNA follows: TGTGCCAGCAGCTACAGGGGGCCAGGGACTGAAGCTTTCTTT.